The clone carrying this T cell receptor (beta chain) came up once. Its antigen is not identified. This record belongs to a study of cytomegalovirus exposure and HLA in healthy donors. General observations from the study: TCR beta sequences reportedly predicted the HLA-A and HLA-B alleles of most subjects accurately. Apart from CMV serostatus, no immune exposure information was available. A later analysis linked a missense variant in DCLRE1C to the trimming of TCR beta V and J genes.

PCR involved 60 Vbeta and 13 Jbeta primers. Here immunoSEQ multiplex PCR was the method, and the copy in TCRdb shows in-frame clones only, minus some. The sample contains about 200,000 clones, 60% to 80% of which appear only once. The sample comprised PBMCs. This receptor was identified in a man between 18 and 29 years old in good health and CMV-seronegative.

CDR3 sequence reads: CASSEAPGLDQPQHF. The CDR3 DNA is TGTGCCAGCAGTGAAGCTCCGGGGTTGGATCAGCCCCAGCATTTT. This chain uses TRBV6-1 with TRBJ1-5; D ambiguous. V lost 0 bases and J 5 bases, leaving 11 bases between the germline ends. The CDR3 length is 15 residues. In germline, CDR1 is MNHNS, CDR2 SASEGT.